The rows below give T cell receptor beta chains drawn from one sample of a study of a mutant IDH1 vaccine in newly diagnosed glioma. Libraries were prepared by immunoSEQ multiplex PCR; TCRdb keeps only in-frame clonotypes and omits some of them. Of about 31,000 clones in the sample, around 82% were seen once. Antigens for these TCRs are unknown. The sample here was PBMCs, taken from a glioma patient whose treatment included an IDH1 peptide vaccine. These receptors originate from a middle-aged woman with glioma. The CDR3 runs from the conserved cysteine through the conserved F or W. The D gene is left open where the match is weak. Expanded clones get a size class; other rows say once, few or many, or leave the size out.

>NA|TRBJ2-2|TRBV1|NA
CTSSQEPPRQRKNTGELFF
TGCACCAGCAGCCAAGAGCCCCCAAGACAGAGGAAGAACACCGGGGAGCTGTTTTTT
>TRBD1|TRBJ1-2|TRBV19|once
CASSMGQGRGGYTF
TGTGCCAGTAGTATGGGACAGGGAAGGGGCGGCTACACCTTC
>TRBD2|TRBJ2-1|TRBV10-3|NA
CAIGTSGGRNEQFF
TGTGCCATCGGGACTAGCGGGGGCCGGAATGAGCAGTTCTTC
>NA|TRBJ1-2|TRBV27|NA
CASSLSWGAGGYTF
TGTGCCAGCAGTTTATCATGGGGGGCAGGCGGCTACACCTTC
>NA|TRBJ2-7|TRBV6-6|NA
CASSSPYEQYF
TGTGCCAGCAGTTCCCCCTACGAGCAGTACTTC
>NA|TRBJ2-7|TRBV19|NA
CASSIQGHEAYEQYF
TGTGCCAGTAGTATTCAAGGACATGAAGCCTACGAGCAGTACTTC
>NA|TRBJ1-1|TRBV5-1|NA
CASSLGARPEAFF
TGCGCCAGCAGCTTGGGGGCTAGACCTGAAGCTTTCTTT
>NA|TRBJ1-2|TRBV15|NA
CATSRDHASNYGYTF
TGTGCCACCAGCAGAGATCATGCCAGTAACTATGGCTACACCTTC
>NA|TRBJ1-4|TRBV6-1|NA
CASTLFLGGAEKLFF
TGTGCCAGCACCCTCTTTCTTGGTGGGGCTGAAAAACTGTTTTTT
>NA|TRBJ2-3|TRBV27|NA
CASSSGGPDTQYF
TGTGCCAGCAGTTCGGGGGGCCCGGATACGCAGTATTTT
>TRBD1|TRBJ1-6|TRBV18|NA
CASSRTGWSNYNSPLHF
TGTGCCAGCTCACGGACAGGGTGGAGTAACTATAATTCACCCCTCCACTTT
>TRBD1|TRBJ2-2|TRBV2|NA
CASSELGTANTGELFF
TGTGCCAGCAGTGAGTTAGGGACAGCGAACACCGGGGAGCTGTTTTTT
>TRBD2|TRBJ2-4|TRBV5-4|NA
CASSLAGAGKNIQYF
TGTGCCAGCAGCCTGGCGGGAGCGGGGAAAAACATTCAGTACTTC
>NA|TRBJ1-1|TRBV19|NA
CASSISGQNTEAFF
TGTGCCAGTAGTATTTCGGGACAGAACACTGAAGCTTTCTTT
>NA|TRBJ2-1|TRBV6-5|NA
CATAPAGYNEQFF
TGTGCCACCGCCCCCGCCGGCTACAATGAGCAGTTCTTC
>TRBD1|TRBJ1-1|TRBV19|few
CASSIGTVPVAFF
TGTGCCAGTAGTATCGGGACAGTACCCGTCGCTTTCTTT
>TRBD2|TRBJ2-1|TRBV7-2|medium-sized
CASSPGGGLYNEQFF
TGTGCCAGCAGCCCCGGCGGGGGACTGTATAATGAGCAGTTCTTC
>TRBD1|TRBJ2-3|TRBV12-5|NA
CASGRGQGARDTQYF
TGTGCTAGTGGCCGAGGACAGGGGGCACGAGATACGCAGTATTTT
>NA|TRBJ2-2|TRBV27|NA
CASSLRGGQNTGELFF
TGTGCCAGCAGTTTACGCGGGGGCCAGAACACCGGGGAGCTGTTTTTT
>TRBD1|TRBJ1-5|TRBV19|NA
CASTRWEGAPGQPQHF
TGTGCCAGTACCCGGTGGGAGGGGGCGCCGGGTCAGCCCCAGCATTTT
>NA|TRBJ2-7|TRBV7-3|NA
CASSLRIPHSCEQYF
TGTGCCAGCAGCTTACGAATCCCCCATTCGTGTGAGCAGTACTTC
>TRBD2|TRBJ2-1|TRBV30|NA
CAWTLAGAKYNEQFF
TGTGCCTGGACTCTAGCGGGGGCAAAGTACAATGAGCAGTTCTTC
>NA|TRBJ2-1|TRBV5-4|NA
CASSLAGPSYNEQFF
TGTGCCAGCAGCTTGGCAGGGCCCTCCTACAATGAGCAGTTCTTC
>NA|TRBJ2-7|TRBV5-8|NA
CASIQGGQHSYEQYF
TGTGCCAGCATTCAAGGTGGACAGCACTCCTACGAGCAGTACTTC
>NA|TRBJ2-7|TRBV30|once
CAWSPPLGRRDPGEQYF
TGTGCCTGGAGTCCCCCACTAGGACGTCGGGATCCTGGGGAGCAGTACTTC
>NA|TRBJ2-2|TRBV19|NA
CASSIRPQNTGELFF
TGTGCCAGTAGTATCAGACCACAAAACACCGGGGAGCTGTTTTTT
>NA|TRBJ2-2|TRBV5-6|NA
CASSFVGGELFF
TGTGCCAGCAGCTTCGTTGGCGGGGAGCTGTTTTTT
>TRBD2|TRBJ2-7|TRBV9|NA
CASSVSGGGYEQYF
TGTGCCAGCAGCGTTAGCGGGGGGGGGTACGAGCAGTACTTC
>NA|TRBJ2-2|TRBV10-3|NA
CAISADNPRNTGELFF
TGTGCCATCAGCGCCGACAACCCGAGGAACACCGGGGAGCTGTTTTTT
>NA|TRBJ1-5|TRBV6-6|NA
CASGVQGQPQHF
TGTGCCAGCGGGGTTCAGGGCCAGCCCCAGCATTTT
>TRBD2|TRBJ2-1|TRBV7-8|NA
CASRTSGAYNEQFF
TGTGCCAGCAGAACTAGCGGGGCCTACAATGAGCAGTTCTTC
>NA|TRBJ2-4|TRBV15|NA
CATSNGQPRNIQYF
TGTGCCACCAGTAACGGGCAGCCACGAAACATTCAGTACTTC
>NA|TRBJ2-5|TRBV7-3|once
CASSLTSGLGETQYF
TGTGCCAGCAGCTTAACCTCGGGGTTGGGTGAGACCCAGTACTTC
>NA|TRBJ1-1|TRBV19|NA
CASRGVETEAFF
TGTGCCAGTAGGGGTGTCGAGACTGAAGCTTTCTTT
>TRBD1|TRBJ2-7|TRBV27|NA
CASSFSGTGGGTSYEQYF
TGTGCCAGCAGTTTCTCCGGGACAGGGGGCGGAACCTCCTACGAGCAGTACTTC
>NA|TRBJ2-6|TRBV5-6|NA
CASSLGPAGANVLTF
TGTGCCAGCAGCTTGGGACCTGCCGGGGCCAACGTCCTGACTTTC
>NA|TRBJ2-1|TRBV5-1|once
CASSYPQGNEQFF
TGCGCCAGCAGCTACCCACAGGGAAATGAGCAGTTCTTC
>TRBD2|TRBJ2-7|TRBV10-2|NA
CASSESSGIAYEQYF
TGCGCCAGCAGTGAGTCGAGCGGGATCGCCTACGAGCAGTACTTC
>NA|TRBJ1-6|TRBV18|NA
CASSPTSQGGDSPLHF
TGTGCCAGCTCACCAACTTCACAGGGAGGCGATTCACCCCTCCACTTT
>NA|TRBJ2-7|TRBV6-5|NA
CASSQQRASYEQYF
TGTGCCAGCAGCCAACAGAGGGCCTCCTACGAGCAGTACTTC